The rows below give T cell receptor beta chains drawn from one sample of a study of T cell responses to AZD1222 COVID-19 vaccine. The table came from immunoSEQ multiplex PCR; TCRdb's copy has only in-frame clones and leaves some out. This table holds about 120,000 clones, roughly 91% found once. Source: peripheral blood, taken 28 days after the second AZD1222 dose. The source is an adult who received the AZD1222 COVID-19 vaccine. Each CDR3 is given with its conserved first and last residue. A D gene is named only where the DNA matches it firmly. A row's size may be missing; if present it is once, few, many or a size class.

clone_size j_call d_call v_call cdr3_nt cdr3_aa
few TRBJ2-7 - TRBV4-3 TGCGCCAGCAGCCAAGATGGGTCCGGCTTCTACGAGCAGTACTTC CASSQDGSGFYEQYF
once TRBJ1-6 - TRBV6-2/TRBV6-3 TGTGCCAGCAGTTCACCACGGGTAGGGGGACATTCACCCCTCCACTTT CASSSPRVGGHSPLHF
- TRBJ1-5 TRBD1 TRBV18 TGTGCCAGCTCACTCGGACAGGGAGACAATCAGCCCCAGCATTTT CASSLGQGDNQPQHF
- TRBJ1-2 - TRBV28 TGTGCCGCCGAGGGCACCCATAACTATGGCTACACCTTC CAAEGTHNYGYTF
- TRBJ1-4 TRBD1 TRBV19 TGTGCCAGTAGGAACCGGGACAGGGTCGGTGGTGCTAATGAAAAACTGTTTTTT CASRNRDRVGGANEKLFF
- TRBJ2-7 - TRBV29-1 TGCAGCGTTGAAGGGGCGAAATACGAGCAGTACTTC CSVEGAKYEQYF
- TRBJ1-6 TRBD1 TRBV5-6 TGTGCCAGCAGCTGGGACAGGGGGCGTAATAATTCACCCCTCCACTTT CASSWDRGRNNSPLHF
- TRBJ1-4 - TRBV7-9 TGTGCCAGCAGCTGGGGACAACCAACTAATGAAAAACTGTTTTTT CASSWGQPTNEKLFF
- TRBJ1-2 - TRBV12-5 TGTGCTAGTGCCTCGTGGGACATGGGCTACACCTTC CASASWDMGYTF
- TRBJ2-6 TRBD1 TRBV2 TGTGCCAGCGGACCGGGACAGGGAAACTCTGGGGCCAACGTCCTGACTTTC CASGPGQGNSGANVLTF
few TRBJ1-2 TRBD1 TRBV6-1 TGTGCCAGCAGTGAAATAGTAGACAGGGGAGTTGGCTACACCTTC CASSEIVDRGVGYTF
once TRBJ1-1 - TRBV7-2 TGTGCCAGCACCCTCTCTCTATCAGAGAACACTGAAGCTTTCTTT CASTLSLSENTEAFF
- TRBJ2-3 TRBD2 TRBV19 TGTGCCAGTAGTGACCTACTAGCGGGAGGACTCACAGATACGCAGTATTTT CASSDLLAGGLTDTQYF
- TRBJ2-1 - TRBV18 TGTGCCAGCTCACCACTTGTGCAGACCTACAATGAGCAGTTCTTC CASSPLVQTYNEQFF
- TRBJ1-2 TRBD1 TRBV7-9 TGTGCCAGCAGCCCGGGACAGCTCTATGGCTACACCTTC CASSPGQLYGYTF
- TRBJ1-2 - TRBV5-3 TGTGCCAGAAGCTCAGCTGCCCTTTTGGGTGAGCATGGCTACACCTTC CARSSAALLGEHGYTF
- TRBJ2-3 TRBD1 TRBV6-5 TGTGCCAGCAGAAACAGGGGGCGAGGTGATACGCAGTATTTT CASRNRGRGDTQYF
- TRBJ1-5 - TRBV7-9 TGTGCCAGCAGCTTCTCAGGGAGCAATCAGCCCCAGCATTTT CASSFSGSNQPQHF
- TRBJ2-3 TRBD2 TRBV6-2/TRBV6-3 TGTGCCAGCAGTTACTCATTACTAGCGGGTCCCACAGATACGCAGTATTTT CASSYSLLAGPTDTQYF
once TRBJ2-1 TRBD2 TRBV5-1 TGCGCCAGCAGCTTGGTTGCGGGAGGAAGGAATGAGCAGTTCTTC CASSLVAGGRNEQFF
- TRBJ2-7 - TRBV7-2 TGTGCCAGCAGCTTAAACGGTCCAGGGAACTACGAGCAGTACTTC CASSLNGPGNYEQYF
- TRBJ1-1 - TRBV19 TGTGCCAGTAGTATAGGACAGCCAATGTCTGAAGCTTTCTTT CASSIGQPMSEAFF
once TRBJ1-2 - TRBV4-1 TGCGCCAGCAGCCAAGTTGTCTCCTTGCTAAACTATGGCTACACCTTC CASSQVVSLLNYGYTF
- TRBJ2-7 - TRBV3-1/TRBV3-2 TGTGCCAGCAGCCAAGGCACTAGGAACGAGCAGTACTTC CASSQGTRNEQYF
- TRBJ1-1 - TRBV5-6 TGTGCCAGCAGCTTCGGTTCAGGGGCGAAGAACACTGAAGCTTTCTTT CASSFGSGAKNTEAFF
- TRBJ2-5 TRBD1 TRBV3-1/TRBV3-2 TGTGCCAGCAGACAGGGGCCAGCGAGGGAGACCCAGTACTTC CASRQGPARETQYF
- TRBJ2-7 - TRBV20-1 TGCAGTGTTCAGGGTGCCTACGAGCAGTACTTC CSVQGAYEQYF
- TRBJ2-2 TRBD1 TRBV6-1 TGTGCCAGCAGTGACGACAGGGGGCGGACCGGGGAGCTGTTTTTT CASSDDRGRTGELFF
- TRBJ2-1 TRBD2 TRBV9 TGTGCCAGCAGCCTCGGACTAGTTTCCTACAATGAGCAGTTCTTC CASSLGLVSYNEQFF
- TRBJ1-2 - TRBV27 TGTGCCAGCAGTCTAAACCGACTAGACGGCTACACCTTC CASSLNRLDGYTF
- TRBJ1-4 - TRBV10-3 TGTGCCATCAGTCACCACAGTAGGGGTAATGAAAAACTGTTTTTT CAISHHSRGNEKLFF
- TRBJ1-5 - TRBV24-1 TGTGCCACCAGTTACCTGAATCAGCCCCAGCATTTT CATSYLNQPQHF
- TRBJ1-6 TRBD1 TRBV28 TGTGCCAGCCCGTATACCGGGACAGAAGATTATAATTCACCCCTCCACTTT CASPYTGTEDYNSPLHF
- TRBJ2-5 - TRBV19 TGTGCCAGTAGAGGACTGCCACAAGAGACCCAGTACTTC CASRGLPQETQYF
- TRBJ2-3 - TRBV2 TGTGCCAGCAGTGTGGGGGCGGGATTATTAGATACGCAGTATTTT CASSVGAGLLDTQYF
- TRBJ1-1 - TRBV6-5 TGTGCCAGCAGTTACTCGGGCGATCAAGCTTTCTTT CASSYSGDQAFF